The 4 T cell receptor beta chains below come from one sample, sequenced in a study of T cells expressing NK-cell markers. TCRdb reanalyzed the 5' RACE reads, giving one entry per CDR3 protein sequence and no DNA. The sample table includes roughly 450,000 distinct CDR3 sequences. Sample: blood T cells: a sorted CD56 or NKG2C T cell subset, CD4+ or CD8+ T cells, or bulk PBMC T cells (not recorded which). The receptors come from a woman aged 45-60 years in good health.

The rearrangement uses TRBV12-3 or TRBV12-4 and TRBJ1-1; TCRdb reports TRBD1, a call that lacks DNA to check it against. This CDR3 contains 13 residues. Here the CDR3 reads CASSLDIDTEAFF.

The V call is TRBV24-1, the J call TRBJ2-3; TCRdb selects TRBD2, and the lack of DNA leaves this call unchecked. Germline V gives CDR1 KGHDR, CDR2 SFDVKD. The CDR3 covers 15 residues. The CDR3 loop is CATSPTSGRGDTQYF.

The chain couples TRBV29-1 to TRBJ2-3; TCRdb returns TRBD1, unconfirmable since there is no DNA. The CDR3 is 13 amino acids. Looked up from germline, CDR1 is SQVTM and CDR2 is ANQGSEA. CDR3 residues: CSVGGTSGDTQYF.

J is TRBJ1-4 and V is TRBV2; lacking DNA, the TRBD1 call made by TCRdb goes unchecked. This CDR3 comprises 12 residues. Germline CDR1 and CDR2: SNHLY and FYNNEI. CDR3: CASSPQGEKLFF.